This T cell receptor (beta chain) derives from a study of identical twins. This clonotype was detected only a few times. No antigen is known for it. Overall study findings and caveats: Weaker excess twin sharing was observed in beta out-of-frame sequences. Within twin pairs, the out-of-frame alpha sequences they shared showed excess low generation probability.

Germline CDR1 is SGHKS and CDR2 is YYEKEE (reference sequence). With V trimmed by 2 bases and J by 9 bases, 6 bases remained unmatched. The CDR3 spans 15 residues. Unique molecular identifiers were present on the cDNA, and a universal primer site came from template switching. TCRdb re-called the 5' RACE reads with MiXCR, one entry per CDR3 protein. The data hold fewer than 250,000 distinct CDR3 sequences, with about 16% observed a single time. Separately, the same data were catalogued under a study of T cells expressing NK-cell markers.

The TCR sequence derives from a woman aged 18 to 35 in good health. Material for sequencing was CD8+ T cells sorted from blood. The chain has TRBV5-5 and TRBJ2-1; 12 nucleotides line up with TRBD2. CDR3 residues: CASSFSSGRASEQFF. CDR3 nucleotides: TGTGCCAGCAGCTTTTCTAGCGGGAGGGCGTCTGAGCAGTTCTTC.